Shown below are 21 T cell receptor beta chains from a single sample sequenced in a study of blood T cell repertoires in COVID-19. The data were produced by immunoSEQ multiplex PCR, yet TCRdb's version contains in-frame clones alone and is incomplete. The data show about 340,000 clones, around nine tenths seen once. Sequencing input: peripheral blood. Receptors originate from a young woman who had recovered from COVID-19.

The genes are TRBV25-1 and TRBJ1-5; 9 bases fit TRBD1. CDR3 size: 15 residues. CDR1 is MGHDK and CDR2 is SYGVNS in the germline V gene. V shed 4 bases, J shed 5 bases, and the junction held 6 bases outside the gene matches. The CDR3 DNA sequence: TGTGCCAGCAGTGTGGCGGGACAGGGTTATCAGCCCCAGCATTTT. Translating gives CASSVAGQGYQPQHF.

This sequence joins TRBV29-1 and TRBJ1-2; 7 nucleotides agree with TRBD1. The J segment lost 2 bases and the V segment lost 4 bases, leaving 4 bases of the junction unmatched. Germline V gives CDR1 SQVTM, CDR2 ANQGSEA. CDR3 length: 13 amino acids. CDR3 amino acids: CSVGDRLNYGYTF. Written as DNA, the CDR3 is TGCAGCGTTGGGGACAGACTCAACTATGGCTACACCTTC. Full variable domain (outside the CDR3, taken from reference TRBV29-1 and TRBJ1-2): SAVISQKPSRDICQRGTSLTIQCQVDSQVTMMFWYRQQPGQSLTLIATANQGSEATYESGFVIDKFPISRPNLTFSTLTVSNMSPEDSSIYLCSVGDRLNYGYTFGSGTRLTVV.

This rearrangement joins TRBV6-2 or TRBV6-3 to TRBJ2-1; 12 bases match TRBD2. CDR3 length: 18 residues. The V gene end was trimmed by 3 bases and the J gene end by 8 bases; junction bases not matched to a gene: 14. The V gene's germline CDR1 is MNHEY and CDR2 SVGEGT. The CDR3 DNA reads TGTGCCAGCAGTTATTCCGTGAGGACTAGCGGGGCCTTGGATGAGCAGTTCTTC. Translation: CASSYSVRTSGALDEQFF.

This rearrangement joins TRBV21-1 to TRBJ2-7; the D segment call TRBD2 is taken from the table without a DNA check. TRBV21-1 is a listed pseudogene. The length of the CDR3 is 15 residues. CDR3 region: CASSVVVRACYEQYV. In DNA form, the CDR3 reads TGTGCCAGCAGCGTTGTAGTGCGGGCTTGTTACGAGCAGTACGTC.

The gene calls are TRBV5-6 and TRBJ1-5; perhaps TRBD1 as D (6 bases). The germline V gene has CDR1 SGHDT and CDR2 YYEEEE. The CDR3 spans 17 residues. Trimming took 3 bases from V and 0 from J, leaving 16 bases between them. CDR3 bases: TGTGCCAGCAGCTCACAGGGTTCAACACTTAGCAATCAGCCCCAGCATTTT. It encodes CASSSQGSTLSNQPQHF.

This chain uses TRBV4-1 with TRBJ1-2, with D maybe TRBD1 (5 bases). V lost 4 bases and J 0 bases, leaving 12 bases between the germline ends. The CDR3 is 15 amino acids. Germline loops: CDR1 MGHRA, CDR2 YSYEKL. In DNA, the CDR3 is TGCGCCAGCAGCCTCGGGACGGGAGCTAACTATGGCTACACCTTC. This translates into CASSLGTGANYGYTF.

V usage is TRBV6-2 or TRBV6-3 and J usage is TRBJ1-1; weak D call: TRBD1 (5 bases). V lost 2 bases and J lost 7, with 20 bases in between. The CDR3 consists of 16 residues. In germline, CDR1 is MNHEY, CDR2 SVGEGT. The CDR3 reads CASSYLGRASPREAFF. In DNA form, the CDR3 reads TGTGCCAGCAGTTACCTCGGCAGGGCTAGTCCCCGTGAAGCTTTCTTT.

The gene calls are TRBV14 and TRBJ2-1, with 7 bases identical to TRBD2. This CDR3 is 15 amino acids long. V gave up 2 bases and J gave up 3 bases; unmatched junction bases: 4. CDR1 and CDR2 from the germline V gene are SGHDN and FVKESK. CDR3 in amino acids: CASSQTAGLYNEQFF. In nucleotides, the CDR3 is TGTGCCAGCAGCCAAACAGCGGGGCTCTACAATGAGCAGTTCTTC.

The V call is TRBV7-2, the J call TRBJ2-7; D might be TRBD2 (5 bases). CDR1 SGHTA and CDR2 FQGNSA come from the germline V gene. CDR3 length: 17 amino acids. Trimming pared 5 bases from V and 6 bases from J, leaving 26 bases between. CDR3 residues: CASSPYRTGTLISEQYV. CDR3 nucleotide sequence: TGTGCCAGCAGCCCCTATAGGACTGGTACTCTCATTAGCGAGCAGTACGTC.

The CDR3 bases are TGTGCCAGTAATCCTAGACAGGGGGCAACTTTCTTT. It is translated as CASNPRQGATFF. This chain links TRBV19 with TRBJ1-1; 10 bases map to TRBD1. J was trimmed by 12 bases and V by 7 bases; bases with no gene match: 8. Germline V lookup: CDR1 LNHDA, CDR2 SQIVND (reference sequence). The CDR3 has 12 amino acids.

The chain employs TRBV4-3 and TRBJ1-1; no clear D. The germline V gene encodes CDR1 LGHNA and CDR2 YSLEER. The ends were cut back, 1 base at V and 0 bases at J, with 12 bases in the middle. The CDR3 sequence is 16 residues long. DNA of the CDR3: TGCGCCAGCAGCCAAGTTGCGGGTGGTATGAACACTGAAGCTTTCTTT. As protein: CASSQVAGGMNTEAFF.

The rearrangement uses TRBV7-9 and TRBJ2-5; 8 positions agree with TRBD1. The germline CDR1 and CDR2 sequences are SEHNR and FQNEAQ (reference sequence). After removal of 4 bases from V and 5 bases from J, the junction contained 9 bases not matched to a gene. The CDR3 is made up of 15 amino acids. The CDR3 loop is CASSSPDRAGETQYF. The CDR3 region has the DNA TGTGCCAGCAGCTCGCCGGACAGGGCGGGGGAGACCCAGTACTTC.

The gene calls are TRBV11-3 and TRBJ1-1; 8 nucleotides match TRBD1. V was clipped by 5 bases and J by 3 bases; unmatched bases: 2. Germline V gene lookup returns CDR1 SGHNT and CDR2 YENEEA. The CDR3 spans 13 residues. The CDR3: CASSLGQDTEAFF. CDR3 sequence (DNA): TGTGCCAGCAGCCTGGGACAGGACACTGAAGCTTTCTTT.

The V and J genes are TRBV6-1 and TRBJ2-5; TRBD2 matches at 8 bases. This CDR3 spans 16 amino acids. The J segment lost 5 bases and the V segment lost 4 bases, leaving 12 bases of the junction unmatched. CDR1 and CDR2 from the germline V gene are MNHNS and SASEGT. CDR3 in DNA: TGTGCCAGCAGTGGTGGCGGGAGGCCTCCTAGGGAGACCCAGTACTTC. It codes for CASSGGGRPPRETQYF.

The chain links TRBV11-3 to TRBJ2-7; 7 bases match TRBD1. CDR1 and CDR2 from the germline V gene are SGHNT and YENEEA. CDR3 length equals 13 residues. V shed 5 bases, J shed 1 base, and the junction held 2 bases outside the gene matches. The CDR3, as DNA: TGTGCCAGCAGCGAGGGGGCTTCCTACGAGCAGTACGTC. Translated: CASSEGASYEQYV.

This rearrangement joins TRBV9 to TRBJ1-1, with D unclear. The V gene's germline CDR1 is SGDLS and CDR2 YYNGEE. V lost 4 bases to trimming and J lost 1 base, with 17 bases between them. The CDR3 length is 16 residues. CDR3 nucleotides: TGTGCCAGCAGCCCGCCGTACCCCACGGGGAACACTGAAGCTTTCTTT. Its translation: CASSPPYPTGNTEAFF.

The chain carries TRBV7-2 and TRBJ2-3; tentatively, D is TRBD2 (6 bases). The CDR3 is 15 amino acids. The V gene's germline CDR1 is SGHTA and CDR2 FQGNSA. The ends were cut back, 3 bases at V and 2 bases at J, with 12 bases in the middle. The CDR3 region has the DNA TGTGCCAGCAGCTTGGGCGGACTAAACACAGATACGCAGTATTTT. It is translated as CASSLGGLNTDTQYF.

The V gene is TRBV30, the J gene TRBJ1-5, with D possibly being TRBD1 (6 bases). V gave up 1 base and J gave up 0 bases, with 16 bases separating them. The CDR3 spans 17 residues. Germline CDR1 reads GTSNPN; CDR2 reads SVGIG (reference sequence). DNA of the CDR3: TGTGCCTGGAGTGAAACAGGGTGGGTTTCTAGCAATCAGCCCCAGCATTTT. Translation gives CAWSETGWVSSNQPQHF.

The chain links TRBV30 to TRBJ2-7, with 10 positions matching TRBD2. With V trimmed by 2 bases and J by 5 bases, 6 bases remained unmatched. The germline V gene has CDR1 GTSNPN and CDR2 SVGIG (reference sequence). The CDR3 runs to 14 residues. The CDR3 loop reads CAWSPGTSAHEQYV. CDR3 nucleotides: TGTGCCTGGAGTCCCGGGACTAGCGCCCACGAGCAGTACGTC.

The chain uses TRBV6-6 and TRBJ1-1, with a possible D match to TRBD1 (5 bases). Germline-derived CDR1 and CDR2 are MNHNY and SVGAGI (reference sequence). The length of the CDR3 is 13 residues. V shed 4 bases and J shed 5 bases, with 11 bases lying between them. The CDR3 spells CASSLTRGTEAFF. CDR3 coding DNA: TGTGCCAGCAGTTTGACAAGGGGAACTGAAGCTTTCTTT.

The V and J genes are TRBV19 and TRBJ1-5; no reliable D call. Germline values: CDR1 LNHDA, CDR2 SQIVND (reference sequence). Deletions cut 5 bases from V and 7 bases from J, with 30 bases between. The CDR3 covers 19 residues. In DNA, the CDR3 is TGTGCCAGTAGTCTAATTTGGGGTCGGGAGGGTCCCACCGAGCAGCCCCAGCATTTT. Translated: CASSLIWGREGPTEQPQHF. Full variable domain (missing parts from reference TRBV19 and TRBJ1-5): DGGITQSPKYLFRKEGQNVTLSCEQNLNHDAMYWYRQDPGQGLRLIYYSQIVNDFQKGDIAEGYSVSREKKESFPLTVTSAQKNPTAFYLCASSLIWGREGPTEQPQHFGDGTRLSIL.